The 17 T cell receptor beta chains below come from one sample, sequenced in a study of regulatory T cells in long-lasting Graves disease. Documented time point: newly diagnosed GD, antithyroid drugs for less than 3 months. PBMCs were the source of the RNA used for TCR sequencing. Building of the TCR beta libraries involved iRepertoire HTBI primers and Arm-PCR of CDR3 regions. TCRdb reprocessed the multiplex PCR reads via MiXCR and lists one record per CDR3 protein. The repertoire holds about 530,000 distinct CDR3 sequences, with 16% as singletons. A further study also used this sample, focusing on T cells in Graves' hyperthyroidism and ophthalmopathy.

The sequencing here drew on peripheral blood mononuclear cells (PBMCs), taken at new diagnosis, from a patient treated with antithyroid drugs. The source of these receptors is a woman aged 35-65 years with Graves disease.

The chain employs TRBV2 and TRBJ1-2, with D perhaps TRBD1 (6 bases). The germline CDR1 and CDR2 sequences are SNHLY and FYNNEI. The CDR3 has 14 amino acids. Trimming stripped 3 bases from V and 4 bases from J, with 12 bases between. For the CDR3, the DNA is TGTGCCAGCAGTGAGGGGGGGCTCGGCTATGGCTACACCTTC. It yields the protein CASSEGGLGYGYTF.

This clonotype has a count of ten or more. The chain combines TRBV27 with TRBJ2-7; maybe TRBD1 (6 bases). V gave up 7 bases and J gave up 3 bases, with 13 bases separating them. The germline V gene encodes CDR1 MNHEY and CDR2 SMNVEV (reference sequence). The CDR3 extends over 13 amino acids. The DNA for the CDR3 is TGTGCCAGCAAGCCAGGGGACAACTACGAGCAGTACTTC. The encoded protein is CASKPGDNYEQYF.

This clonotype was observed a handful of times. The chain carries TRBV10-3 and TRBJ2-1; 10 nucleotides match TRBD1. The CDR3 runs to 14 residues. V lost 7 bases, J lost 9 bases, and 9 bases stayed unmatched. Germline V gene data show CDR1 as ENHRY and CDR2 as SYGVKD. CDR3 sequence (DNA): TGTGCCATCACCGGGGACAGGGGAAGAGGTGAGCAGTTCTTC. Its protein product is CAITGDRGRGEQFF.

The chain has TRBV29-1 and TRBJ1-6; no clear D gene. Trimming took 4 bases from V and 6 from J, leaving 10 bases between them. CDR3 length: 13 amino acids. CDR1 is SQVTM and CDR2 is ANQGSEA in the germline V gene. The CDR3 DNA reads TGCAGCGTTGTGGAGGGCAGTAATTCACCCCTCCACTTT. Translating it yields CSVVEGSNSPLHF.

Many counts were recorded for this clonotype. This chain links TRBV7-9 with TRBJ1-5; TRBD1 matches 7 bases. This CDR3 has 16 residues. V shed 11 bases, J shed 4 bases, and the junction held 17 bases outside the gene matches. Germline-derived CDR1 and CDR2 are SEHNR and FQNEAQ (reference sequence). CDR3 region: CAVPGRTGFTNQPQHF. The CDR3 DNA follows: TGTGCCGTACCGGGGAGGACAGGATTTACAAATCAGCCCCAGCATTTT.

On this clonotype itself: One junction end does not reproduce the germline sequence, and a read error may be involved. The rearrangement joins TRBV28 to TRBJ2-7; TRBD2 aligns across 9 bases. CDR1 MDHEN and CDR2 SYDVKM come from the germline V gene. The CDR3 sequence is 15 residues long. Written as DNA, the CDR3 is TGTGCCAGCAGTGGGGCTAGCGGGGAATACTACGGGCAGTACTTC. This gives the protein CASSGASGEYYGQYF. Full variable domain (remainder filled in from reference TRBV28 and TRBJ2-7): DVKVTQSSRYLVKRTGEKVFLECVQDMDHENMFWYRQDPGLGLRLIYFSYDVKMKEKGDIPEGYSVSREKKERFSLILESASTNQTSMYLCASSGASGEYYGQYFGPGTRLTVT.

Points on this clonotype: Since a much larger clone is just one base distant, this may be a read error. V gene TRBV11-3 combines with J gene TRBJ1-1; TRBD1 aligns across 9 bases. Germline values: CDR1 SGHNT, CDR2 YENEEA. The CDR3 has 14 residues. CDR3 sequence: CASSLGTGAAWASF. The CDR3 DNA is TGTGCCAGCAGCTTAGGGACAGGGGCCGCGTGGGCTTCCTTT.

Worth noting for this clonotype: A much larger clone lies a single base off, so this may be a read error. The V and J genes are TRBV11-3 and TRBJ1-1, with a weak D call TRBD1 (5 bases). This CDR3 comprises 14 residues. CDR1 SGHNT and CDR2 YENEEA come from the germline V gene. This chain's CDR3 is CASSFDWGSTGAFF. CDR3 nucleotide sequence: TGTGCCAGCAGCTTCGACTGGGGGAGCACTGGAGCTTTCTTT. Using reference TRBV11-3 and TRBJ1-1 for the parts outside the CDR3, the full variable domain is EAGVVQSPRYKIIEKKQPVAFWCNPISGHNTLYWYLQNLGQGPELLIRYENEEAVDDSQLPKDRFSAERLKGVDSTLKIQPAELGDSAVYLCASSFDWGSTGAFFGQGTRLTVV.

This clonotype came up many times. The chain couples TRBV7-2 to TRBJ1-6; TRBD1 matches 7 bases. The V segment lost 1 base and the J segment 10 bases; nucleotides outside the gene matches: 4. CDR1 SGHTA and CDR2 FQGNSA come from the germline V gene. This CDR3 is built from 14 residues. CDR3 DNA sequence: TGTGCCAGCAGCTTAGTAGGGGGCGGATCACCCCTCCACTTT. Amino acid sequence: CASSLVGGGSPLHF.

Worth noting for this clonotype: Relative to the germline gene, one junction end is altered; a read error may explain this. The chain uses TRBV6-5 and TRBJ1-1; D ambiguous. This CDR3 contains 13 residues. The germline gives CDR1 MNHEY, CDR2 SVGAGI. In DNA, the CDR3 is TGTGCCAGCAGTTCCTCACAGAACACTAAAGCTTTCTTT. As protein: CASSSSQNTKAFF.

This clonotype was counted only a few times. The chain carries TRBV2 and TRBJ2-2; possibly TRBD1 or TRBD2 for D (6 bases each). In germline, CDR1 is SNHLY, CDR2 FYNNEI. Trimming removed 1 base from V and 6 bases from J, with 15 bases in between. This CDR3 is 16 amino acids long. CDR3 sequence (DNA): TGTGCCAGCAGTGAAGTTGGGGGGCGAATGCCCGGGGAGCTGTTTTTT. Residues: CASSEVGGRMPGELFF.

This clonotype appeared a few times. The gene calls are TRBV6-1 and TRBJ2-2; D is undetermined. CDR1 is MNHNS and CDR2 is SASEGT in the germline V gene. The CDR3 sequence is 15 residues long. Trimming shortened V by 10 bases and J by 2 bases, and 17 bases separated the two germline ends. This CDR3 reads CANRIGRGNTGELFF. The CDR3 coding sequence is TGTGCCAACCGCATTGGGCGCGGAAACACCGGGGAGCTGTTTTTT.

This clonotype showed up many times. The chain links TRBV6-5 to TRBJ1-6; possible D gene TRBD1, 6 bases. V lost 2 bases, J lost 12 bases, and 14 bases lay in between. CDR3 length: 14 amino acids. Germline V gene lookup returns CDR1 MNHEY and CDR2 SVGAGI. The CDR3 DNA is TGTGCCAGCAGTTACGGTGGGACACACGGACCCCTCCACTTT. Protein: CASSYGGTHGPLHF.

J is TRBJ1-5 and V is TRBV19; TRBD1 is a possible D gene (5 bases). Per germline, CDR1 LNHDA and CDR2 SQIVND (reference sequence). CDR3 length: 14 residues. With 7 bases removed from V and 2 bases from J, the gap between germline ends came to 12 bases. CDR3 region: CASTQGGGNQPQHF. Written as DNA, the CDR3 is TGTGCCAGTACCCAAGGAGGGGGCAATCAGCCCCAGCATTTT.

This clonotype was picked up many times. The chain is built from TRBV12-3 or TRBV12-4 and TRBJ2-3, with D tentatively TRBD2 (5 bases). There are 15 residues in the CDR3. V was shortened by 2 bases and J by 0 bases, with 9 bases between the two germline ends. The DNA of the CDR3 is TGTGCCAGCAGTTTATGGGGAGCAAGCACAGATACGCAGTATTTT. Translating gives CASSLWGASTDTQYF.

J is TRBJ1-3 and V is TRBV20-1; D unresolved. V was clipped by 5 bases and J by 1 base, with 9 bases between them. The CDR3 contains 13 residues. Germline assignment: CDR1 DFQATT and CDR2 SNEGSKA (reference sequence). CDR3 bases: TGCAGTGCTCAGAGGGAGTCTGGAAACACCATATATTTT. This sequence encodes CSAQRESGNTIYF.

This clonotype was counted many times. The J gene is TRBJ2-7, the V gene TRBV7-9, with a weak D call TRBD2 (5 bases). V was clipped by 0 bases and J by 5 bases, with 14 bases between them. CDR3 length: 15 amino acids. Germline V lookup: CDR1 SEHNR, CDR2 FQNEAQ (reference sequence). The CDR3 is CASSLAVGVEDEQYF. As DNA, the CDR3 is TGTGCCAGCAGCTTAGCGGTCGGGGTTGAGGACGAGCAGTACTTC.